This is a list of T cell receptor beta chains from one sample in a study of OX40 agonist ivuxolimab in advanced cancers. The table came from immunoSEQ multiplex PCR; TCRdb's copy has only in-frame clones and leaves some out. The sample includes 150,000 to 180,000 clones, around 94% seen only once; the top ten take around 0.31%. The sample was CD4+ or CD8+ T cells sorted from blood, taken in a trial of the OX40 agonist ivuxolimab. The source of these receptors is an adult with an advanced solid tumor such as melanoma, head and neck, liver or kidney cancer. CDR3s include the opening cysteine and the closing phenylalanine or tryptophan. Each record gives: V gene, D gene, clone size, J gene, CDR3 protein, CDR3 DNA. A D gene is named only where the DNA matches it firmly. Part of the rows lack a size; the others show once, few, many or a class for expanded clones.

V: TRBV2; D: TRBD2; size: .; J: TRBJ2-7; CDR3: CASRARTSGLSYEQYF; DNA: TGTGCCAGCAGGGCTAGGACTAGCGGGCTCTCCTACGAGCAGTACTTC
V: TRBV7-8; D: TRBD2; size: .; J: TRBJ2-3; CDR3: CASSWASGRRGGDSTDTQYF; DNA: TGTGCCAGCAGCTGGGCTAGCGGGAGGAGAGGGGGGGATAGCACAGATACGCAGTATTTT
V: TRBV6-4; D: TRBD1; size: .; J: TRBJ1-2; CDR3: CASSDRTGGWTGYTF; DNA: TGTGCCAGCAGTGACCGGACAGGGGGTTGGACGGGCTACACCTTC
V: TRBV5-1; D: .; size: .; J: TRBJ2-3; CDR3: CASSPGEGLSQYF; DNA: TGCGCCAGCAGCCCTGGGGAAGGGTTGTCGCAGTATTTT
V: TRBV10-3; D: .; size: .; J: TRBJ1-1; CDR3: CAIRTVMNTEAFF; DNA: TGTGCCATCAGGACAGTTATGAACACTGAAGCTTTCTTT
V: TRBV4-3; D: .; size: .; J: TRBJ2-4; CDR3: CASSQDGTGLFGSIQYF; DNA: TGCGCCAGCAGCCAAGATGGCACAGGACTTTTTGGTAGCATTCAGTACTTC
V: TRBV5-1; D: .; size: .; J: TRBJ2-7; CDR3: CASSLGITYEQYF; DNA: TGCGCCAGCAGCTTGGGCATAACCTACGAGCAGTACTTC
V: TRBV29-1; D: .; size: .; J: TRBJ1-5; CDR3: CSVEVDINQPQHF; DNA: TGCAGCGTTGAAGTTGATATCAATCAGCCCCAGCATTTT
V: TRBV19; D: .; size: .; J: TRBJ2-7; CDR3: CASSRDNMYEQYF; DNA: TGTGCCAGTAGTAGGGACAATATGTACGAGCAGTACTTC
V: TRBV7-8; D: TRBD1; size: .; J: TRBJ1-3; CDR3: CTSSLAPGQGMISGNTIYF; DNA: TGTACCAGCAGCTTAGCGCCGGGACAGGGGATGATCTCTGGAAACACCATATATTTT
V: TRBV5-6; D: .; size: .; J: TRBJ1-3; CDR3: CASSPGQGTIYF; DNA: TGTGCCAGCAGCCCGGGACAAGGGACCATATATTTT
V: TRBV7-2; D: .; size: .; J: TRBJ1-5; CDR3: CASSGTVMPQHF; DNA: TGTGCCAGCAGCGGGACTGTTATGCCCCAGCATTTT
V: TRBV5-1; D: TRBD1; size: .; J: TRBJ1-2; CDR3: CASSPGTAFYGYTF; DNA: TGCGCCAGCAGCCCCGGGACAGCCTTCTATGGCTACACCTTC
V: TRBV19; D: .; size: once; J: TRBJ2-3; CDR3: CASKWGPADTQYF; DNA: TGTGCCAGTAAATGGGGGCCAGCGGATACGCAGTATTTT
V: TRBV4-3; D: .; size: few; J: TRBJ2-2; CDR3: CASRAHGELFF; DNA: TGCGCCAGCAGAGCTCACGGGGAGCTGTTTTTT
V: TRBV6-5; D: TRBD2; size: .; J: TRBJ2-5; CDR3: CASSALGLATETQYF; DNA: TGTGCCAGCAGTGCCCTTGGACTAGCAACGGAGACCCAGTACTTC
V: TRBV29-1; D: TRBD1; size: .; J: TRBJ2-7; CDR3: CSVEDRTGLGYEQYF; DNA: TGCAGCGTTGAAGACCGGACAGGATTAGGTTACGAGCAGTACTTC
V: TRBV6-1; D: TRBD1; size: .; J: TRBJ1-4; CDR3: CASLGTANEKLFF; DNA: TGTGCCAGCCTGGGGACAGCAAATGAAAAACTGTTTTTT
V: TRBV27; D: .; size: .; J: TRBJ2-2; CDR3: CASCQGGGSGELFF; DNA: TGTGCCAGCTGTCAGGGAGGGGGAAGCGGGGAGCTGTTTTTT
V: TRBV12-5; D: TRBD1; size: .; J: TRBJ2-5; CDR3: CASGSGQGPQETQYF; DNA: TGTGCTAGTGGTTCAGGACAGGGGCCGCAAGAGACCCAGTACTTC
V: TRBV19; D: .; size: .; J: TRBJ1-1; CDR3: CASKGDTKNTEAFF; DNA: TGTGCCAGTAAAGGGGACACCAAGAACACTGAAGCTTTCTTT
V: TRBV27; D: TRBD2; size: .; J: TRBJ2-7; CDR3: CASRPRATSGFIYEQYF; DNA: TGTGCCAGCAGGCCCCGGGCGACTAGCGGGTTTATTTACGAGCAGTACTTC
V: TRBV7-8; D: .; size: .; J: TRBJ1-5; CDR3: CASSLGWQGRPQPQHF; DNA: TGTGCCAGCAGCTTGGGGTGGCAGGGGAGGCCTCAGCCCCAGCATTTT
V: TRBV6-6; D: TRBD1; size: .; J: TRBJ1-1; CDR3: CASSLQGRTEAFF; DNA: TGTGCCAGCAGTTTACAGGGGCGGACTGAAGCTTTCTTT
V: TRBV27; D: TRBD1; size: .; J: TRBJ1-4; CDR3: CASSSIRPGGPEKLFF; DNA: TGTGCCAGCAGTTCAATACGGCCAGGGGGCCCCGAAAAACTGTTTTTT
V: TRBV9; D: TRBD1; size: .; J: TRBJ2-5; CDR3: CASSVATWPGTGTLGTQYF; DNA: TGTGCCAGCAGCGTAGCTACCTGGCCCGGGACAGGAACCTTGGGGACCCAGTACTTC
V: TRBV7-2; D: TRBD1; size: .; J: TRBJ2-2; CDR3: CASSPRTGNTGELFF; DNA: TGTGCCAGCAGCCCCCGGACAGGAAACACCGGGGAGCTGTTTTTT
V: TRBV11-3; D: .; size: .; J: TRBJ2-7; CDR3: CASSEGSSYEQYF; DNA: TGTGCCAGCAGCGAGGGATCTTCCTACGAGCAGTACTTC
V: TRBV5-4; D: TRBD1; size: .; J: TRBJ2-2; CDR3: CASSSQGLITGELFF; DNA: TGTGCCAGCAGCTCACAGGGGCTAATTACCGGGGAGCTGTTTTTT
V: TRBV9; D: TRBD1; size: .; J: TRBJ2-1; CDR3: CASSATGGEAYEQFF; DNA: TGTGCCAGCAGCGCAACAGGGGGCGAGGCATATGAGCAGTTCTTC
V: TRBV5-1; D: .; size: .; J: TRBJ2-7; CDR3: CASSSPAATYEQYF; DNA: TGCGCCAGCAGCTCCCCAGCGGCCACCTACGAGCAGTACTTC
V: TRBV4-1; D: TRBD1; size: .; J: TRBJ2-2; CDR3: CASSQWTGGNTGELFF; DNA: TGCGCCAGCAGCCAATGGACAGGGGGGAACACCGGGGAGCTGTTTTTT
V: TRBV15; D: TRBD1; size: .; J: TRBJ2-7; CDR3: CATSRGGQGGSYEQYF; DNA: TGTGCCACCAGCAGAGGGGGACAGGGTGGTTCCTACGAGCAGTACTTC
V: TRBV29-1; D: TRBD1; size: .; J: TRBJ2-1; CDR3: CSVVGTAYNEQFF; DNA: TGCAGCGTCGTAGGGACAGCCTACAATGAGCAGTTCTTC
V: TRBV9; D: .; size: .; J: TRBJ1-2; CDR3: CASSALGFNYGYTF; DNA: TGTGCCAGCAGCGCCCTTGGGTTTAACTATGGCTACACCTTC
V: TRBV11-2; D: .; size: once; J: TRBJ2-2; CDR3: CASSLTASRGELFF; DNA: TGTGCCAGCAGCTTAACAGCCAGCCGCGGGGAGCTGTTTTTT
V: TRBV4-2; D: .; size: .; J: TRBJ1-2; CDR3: CASTRERTGYGYTF; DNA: TGTGCCAGCACCCGAGAACGGACGGGCTATGGCTACACCTTC
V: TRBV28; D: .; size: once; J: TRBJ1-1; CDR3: CASSSAAANTEAFF; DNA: TGTGCCAGCAGTTCGGCAGCAGCGAACACTGAAGCTTTCTTT
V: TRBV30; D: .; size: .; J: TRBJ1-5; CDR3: CAWSLGVNQPQHF; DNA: TGTGCCTGGAGTCTGGGGGTAAATCAGCCCCAGCATTTT
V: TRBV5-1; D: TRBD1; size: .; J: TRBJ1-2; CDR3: CASSRDSNGYTF; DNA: TGCGCCAGCAGCCGGGACAGTAACGGCTACACCTTC
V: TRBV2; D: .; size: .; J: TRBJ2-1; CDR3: CASQNRDWSGNEQFF; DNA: TGTGCCAGCCAGAATCGCGACTGGTCGGGGAATGAGCAGTTCTTC
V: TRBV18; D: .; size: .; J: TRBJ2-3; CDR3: CASSPRTTDTQYF; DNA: TGTGCCAGCTCACCCCGAACCACAGATACGCAGTATTTT
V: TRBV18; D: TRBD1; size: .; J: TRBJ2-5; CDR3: CASSPRAGGHQETQYF; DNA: TGTGCCAGCTCACCGAGGGCAGGGGGCCATCAAGAGACCCAGTACTTC
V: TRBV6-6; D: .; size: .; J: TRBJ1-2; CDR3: CASSYNSGNEVYTF; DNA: TGTGCCAGCAGTTACAATTCAGGGAACGAGGTCTACACCTTC
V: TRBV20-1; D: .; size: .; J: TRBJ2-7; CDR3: CSASPRYEQYF; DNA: TGCAGTGCTAGCCCCCGCTACGAGCAGTACTTC
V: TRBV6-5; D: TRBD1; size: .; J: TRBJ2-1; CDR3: CASSSPGQGYNEQFF; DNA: TGTGCCAGCAGTTCGCCAGGACAGGGTTACAATGAGCAGTTCTTC
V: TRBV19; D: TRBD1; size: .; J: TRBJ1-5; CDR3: CASSISGTGGVPQHF; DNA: TGTGCCAGTAGTATTTCCGGGACAGGGGGGGTGCCCCAGCATTTT
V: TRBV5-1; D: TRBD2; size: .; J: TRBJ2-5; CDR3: CASSLAFQGGYQETQYF; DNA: TGCGCCAGCAGCTTGGCGTTCCAGGGAGGGTACCAAGAGACCCAGTACTTC
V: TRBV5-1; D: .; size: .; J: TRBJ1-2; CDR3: CASSLADYGYTF; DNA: TGCGCCAGCAGCTTGGCCGATTATGGCTACACCTTC